The present entry profiles one TCR beta chain with its context. Just one base apart from a much larger clone, this may be a read error. This sample stems from a study of blood T cells in healthy people across ages. There are 19 residues in the CDR3. After removal of 4 bases from V and 7 bases from J, the junction contained 20 bases not matched to a gene. Primers used in a second PCR of about 7 to 12 cycles were a sample-barcoded 5' primer and a J-beta primer mix. TCRdb fed the 5' RACE reads into MiXCR, producing one record per CDR3 protein. This repertoire shows roughly 700,000 distinct CDR3 sequences, less than 40% found once; its top ten account for approximately 15%.

The chain carries TRBV12-3 or TRBV12-4 and TRBJ1-4, with 8 bases identical to TRBD1. This receptor was identified in a woman aged 80 or older in good health. The sequenced sample consisted of blood. CDR3 DNA: TGTGCCAGCAGTTCTATCCTCCGGGGCAGGGGGCTAGTACGTGAAAAACTGTTTTTT. Protein sequence: CASSSILRGRGLVREKLFF.